This T cell receptor beta chain was captured in a study of spatial heterogeneity in lung cancer. This clonotype was recorded at least ten times. Its antigen is undetermined. The sample's time point: sample taken at primary tumor resection. MiXCR, run by TCRdb on the 5' RACE reads, gives a single entry per CDR3 protein. Of around 100,000 distinct CDR3 sequences detected, about 4.4% appear once; the ten largest clones hold 21%. Notes on the study in general: Mutation counts in tumors were tracked by counts of expanded intratumoral alpha and beta TCRs.

Source: lung tumor tissue, taken at surgery. The origin of this receptor is a male donor with early-stage non-small cell lung cancer.

Written as DNA, the CDR3 is TGTGCCAGCAGAAGACAGGCCGCCACCAATTCACCCCTCCACTTT. As protein: CASRRQAATNSPLHF. The chain is built from TRBV6-5 and TRBJ1-6, with D possibly being TRBD1 (6 bases). The V gene lost 6 bases and the J gene lost 7 bases, with 16 bases spanning the gap. CDR3 length equals 15 residues. Germline V gives CDR1 MNHEY, CDR2 SVGAGI.